The 3 T cell receptor beta chains reported below all come from one sample, sequenced in a study of blood T cell repertoires in COVID-19. TCRdb keeps only in-frame clones here, not all; method: immunoSEQ multiplex PCR. The table includes some 130,000 clones, 70% to 90% detected once. Sequencing was done on a sample of peripheral blood. The receptors were sampled from a man between 65 and 80 years old with active COVID-19.

The chain has TRBV24-1 and TRBJ2-5, with 9 bases fitting TRBD2. The CDR3 covers 13 residues. CDR1 and CDR2 from the germline V gene are KGHDR and SFDVKD. The J segment lost 6 bases and the V segment lost 11 bases, leaving 9 bases of the junction unmatched. CDR3 in amino acids: CASWGLAGKTQYF. The CDR3 region has the DNA TGTGCCAGCTGGGGACTAGCCGGTAAGACCCAGTACTTC.

The rearrangement uses TRBV29-1 and TRBJ1-4; D gene unclear. V gave up 7 bases and J gave up 6 bases, with 12 bases separating them. Germline CDR1 and CDR2: SQVTM and ANQGSEA. The CDR3 has 12 residues. CDR3 nucleotide sequence: TGCAGCGGCAAAAGCGGCGATGAAAAACTGTTTTTT. It encodes CSGKSGDEKLFF.

A single count supports this clone. The genes are TRBV11-3 and TRBJ2-1; 15 bases agree with TRBD2. V was clipped by 5 bases and J by 10 bases; unmatched bases: 6. Per germline, CDR1 SGHNT and CDR2 YENEEA. The CDR3 contains 15 residues. The CDR3 loop reads CASSAGLAGGKEQFF. For the CDR3, the DNA is TGTGCCAGCAGCGCGGGACTAGCGGGAGGAAAGGAGCAGTTCTTC. Drawing the rest from reference TRBV11-3 and TRBJ2-1, the complete variable domain is EAGVVQSPRYKIIEKKQPVAFWCNPISGHNTLYWYLQNLGQGPELLIRYENEEAVDDSQLPKDRFSAERLKGVDSTLKIQPAELGDSAVYLCASSAGLAGGKEQFFGPGTRLTVL.